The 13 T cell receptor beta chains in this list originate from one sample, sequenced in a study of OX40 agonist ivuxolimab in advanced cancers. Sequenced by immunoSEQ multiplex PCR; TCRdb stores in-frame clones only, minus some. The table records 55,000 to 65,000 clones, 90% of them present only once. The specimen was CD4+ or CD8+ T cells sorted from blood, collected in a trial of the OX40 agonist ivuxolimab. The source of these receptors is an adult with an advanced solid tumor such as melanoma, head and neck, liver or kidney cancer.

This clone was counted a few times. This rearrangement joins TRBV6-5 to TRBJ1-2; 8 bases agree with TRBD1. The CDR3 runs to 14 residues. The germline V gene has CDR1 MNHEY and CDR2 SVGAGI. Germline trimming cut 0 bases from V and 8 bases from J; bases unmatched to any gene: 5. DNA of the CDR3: TGTGCCAGCAGTTACTCGTACAGGGGGGAAGGCTACACCTTC. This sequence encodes CASSYSYRGEGYTF.

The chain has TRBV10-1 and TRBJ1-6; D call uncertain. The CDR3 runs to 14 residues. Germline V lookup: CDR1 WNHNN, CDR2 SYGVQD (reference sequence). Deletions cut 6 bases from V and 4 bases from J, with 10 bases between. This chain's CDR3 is CASRQTVYNSPLHF. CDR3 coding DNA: TGCGCCAGCAGACAGACTGTATATAATTCACCCCTCCACTTT.

This chain's CDR3 is CASSPPGGEGYEQYF. The CDR3 DNA reads as TGTGCCAGCAGCCCCCCGGGGGGCGAAGGCTACGAGCAGTACTTC. V is TRBV5-4 and J is TRBJ2-7, with D tentatively TRBD2 (7 bases). There are 15 residues in the CDR3. V lost 4 bases and J 3 bases, leaving 17 bases between the germline ends. Germline CDR1 SGHNT, CDR2 YYREEE (reference sequence).

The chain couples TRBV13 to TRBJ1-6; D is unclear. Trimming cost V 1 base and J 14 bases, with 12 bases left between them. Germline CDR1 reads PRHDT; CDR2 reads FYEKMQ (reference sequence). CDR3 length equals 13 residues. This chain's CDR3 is CASSLEGLGTLHF. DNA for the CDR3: TGTGCCAGCAGCTTAGAAGGGCTCGGCACCCTCCACTTT.

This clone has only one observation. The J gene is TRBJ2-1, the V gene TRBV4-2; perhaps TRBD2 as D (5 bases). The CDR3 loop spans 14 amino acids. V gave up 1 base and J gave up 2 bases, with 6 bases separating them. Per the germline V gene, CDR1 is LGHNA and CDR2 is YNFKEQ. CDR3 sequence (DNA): TGTGCCAGCAGCCAAGGAGGGACCTACAATGAGCAGTTCTTC. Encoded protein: CASSQGGTYNEQFF.

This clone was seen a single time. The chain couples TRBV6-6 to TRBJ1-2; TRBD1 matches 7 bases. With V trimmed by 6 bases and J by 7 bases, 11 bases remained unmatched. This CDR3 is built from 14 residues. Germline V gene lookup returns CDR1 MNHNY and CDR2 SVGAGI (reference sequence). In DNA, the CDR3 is TGTGCCAGCAGGGAGGGGGCCTTGGTCGGTGGCTACACCTTC. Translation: CASREGALVGGYTF.

The CDR3 coding sequence is TGCGCCAGCAGTGGAGGACAGGGAAACACAGATACGCAGTATTTT. It codes for CASSGGQGNTDTQYF. This chain connects TRBV10-2 to TRBJ2-3; 8 bases match TRBD1. Germline CDR1 is WSHSY and CDR2 is SAAADI. CDR3 length equals 15 residues. J lost 2 bases, V lost 4 bases, and 5 bases had no gene match.

The CDR3 DNA follows: TGTGCCTGGAGTGTAAATAGAGCGGTCGGGACCCAGTACTTC. Translation gives CAWSVNRAVGTQYF. The gene calls are TRBV30 and TRBJ2-5, with D possibly matching TRBD2 (5 bases). Trimming shortened V by 0 bases and J by 7 bases, and 15 bases separated the two germline ends. Germline V gene sequence: CDR1 GTSNPN, CDR2 SVGIG (reference sequence). CDR3 length: 14 amino acids.

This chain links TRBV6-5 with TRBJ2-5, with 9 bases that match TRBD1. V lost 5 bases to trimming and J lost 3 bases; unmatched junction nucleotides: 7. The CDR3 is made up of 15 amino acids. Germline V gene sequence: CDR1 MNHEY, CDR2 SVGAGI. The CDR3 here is CASSAGQGRKETQYF. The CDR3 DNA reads TGTGCCAGCAGTGCCGGACAGGGGAGAAAAGAGACCCAGTACTTC.

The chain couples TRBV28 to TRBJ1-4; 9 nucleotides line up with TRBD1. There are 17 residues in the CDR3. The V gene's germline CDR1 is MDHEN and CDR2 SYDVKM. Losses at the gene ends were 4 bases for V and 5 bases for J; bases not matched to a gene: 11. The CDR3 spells CASSSAGTGLSNEKLFF. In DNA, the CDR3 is TGTGCCAGCAGTTCCGCCGGGACAGGGCTAAGCAATGAAAAACTGTTTTTT.

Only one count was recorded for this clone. CDR3 residues: CAWSSNQGGQPQHF. The CDR3 DNA reads TGTGCCTGGAGTTCGAATCAGGGCGGTCAGCCCCAGCATTTT. V and J are TRBV30 and TRBJ1-5, with D possibly TRBD1 on 5 matching bases. Germline V lookup: CDR1 GTSNPN, CDR2 SVGIG (reference sequence). The CDR3 length is 14 residues. The V and J ends lost 2 bases and 6 bases respectively, with 14 bases between them.

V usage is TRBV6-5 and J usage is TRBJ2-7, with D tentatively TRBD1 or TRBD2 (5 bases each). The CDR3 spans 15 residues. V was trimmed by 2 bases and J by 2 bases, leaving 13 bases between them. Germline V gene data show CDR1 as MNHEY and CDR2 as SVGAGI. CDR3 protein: CASSYDPGTTYEQYF. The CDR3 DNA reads TGTGCCAGCAGTTACGACCCAGGGACGACCTACGAGCAGTACTTC.

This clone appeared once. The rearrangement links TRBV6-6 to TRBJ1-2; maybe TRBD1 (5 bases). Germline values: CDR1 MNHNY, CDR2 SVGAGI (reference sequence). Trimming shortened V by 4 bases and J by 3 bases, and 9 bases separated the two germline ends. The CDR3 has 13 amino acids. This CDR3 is CASSFTGDYGYTF. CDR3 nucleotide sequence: TGTGCCAGCAGTTTTACGGGGGACTATGGCTACACCTTC.